The rows below give T cell receptor beta chains drawn from one sample of a study of shared clonotypes between healthy human individuals. Data came from immunoSEQ multiplex PCR; TCRdb stores just in-frame clones and leaves some out. The data hold about 2.4 million clones, with 93% observed a single time. The sample consisted of naive CD4+ T cells from PBMCs. The origin of the receptors is a man younger than 35 in good health. Some clones in this sample may be carry-over from other donors' samples. The CDR3 runs from the conserved cysteine through the conserved F or W. Fields, in order: D gene, J gene, V gene, clone size, CDR3 DNA, CDR3 protein. A D gene is named only where the DNA matches it firmly. Clone size is not always given. Where it is, it says once, few, many or a class for expanded clones.

.	TRBJ2-7	TRBV28	.	TGTGCCAGCGGGGAAAGTGGGGGGCGCCGATCCTACGAGCAGTACTTC	CASGESGGRRSYEQYF
TRBD2	TRBJ2-1	TRBV18	.	TGTGCCAGCTCACGATCTAGCGGGAGTTTCGATGAGCAGTTCTTC	CASSRSSGSFDEQFF
.	TRBJ2-7	TRBV30	.	TGTGCCTGGAGCGACAGGACCTACGAGCAGTACTTC	CAWSDRTYEQYF
TRBD1	TRBJ1-1	TRBV5-4	.	TGTGCCAGCAGCAGAACCCGGGACAGGGGGCTAGCAACTGAAGCTTTCTTT	CASSRTRDRGLATEAFF
.	TRBJ2-1	TRBV9	.	TGTGCCAGCAGCGCACGCCTCTACAATGAGCAGTTCTTC	CASSARLYNEQFF
.	TRBJ2-2	TRBV18	.	TGTGCCAGCTCACCGACAGGCTACACCGGGGAGCTGTTTTTT	CASSPTGYTGELFF
TRBD2	TRBJ2-7	TRBV6-5	.	TGTGCCAGCAGTTTGGTAGCGGGCAGGAGCTCCTACGAGCAGTACTTC	CASSLVAGRSSYEQYF
.	TRBJ1-5	TRBV12-2	once	.	CVARGNQPQHF
.	TRBJ1-4	TRBV5-1	.	TGCGCCAGCAGCTTGGCCGGCGCCACAACTAATGAAAAACTGTTTTTT	CASSLAGATTNEKLFF
.	TRBJ1-5	TRBV30	.	TGTGCCTGGAGTAAAGATTTCAATCAGCCCCAGCATTTT	CAWSKDFNQPQHF
.	TRBJ1-1	TRBV5-1	once	TGCGCCAGCTTTGGGACGGCGAACACTGAAGCTTTCTTT	CASFGTANTEAFF
.	TRBJ1-5	TRBV7-2	.	TGTGCCAGCAGCTCGACTGATAGCAATCAGCCCCAGCATTTT	CASSSTDSNQPQHF
.	TRBJ2-1	TRBV6-4	.	TGTGCCAGCAGTCAATATGAGCAGTTCTTC	CASSQYEQFF
.	TRBJ1-1	TRBV4-2	.	TGTGCCAGCAGCCAAGATAGGGGCACTGAAGCTTTCTTT	CASSQDRGTEAFF
.	TRBJ1-3	TRBV5-5	.	TGTGCCAGCAGCTTGGGTGGAAACACCATATATTTT	CASSLGGNTIYF
.	TRBJ1-5	TRBV9	.	TGTGCCAGCAGCGTAGCTACGTGGGGGGACAATAGCAATCAGCCCCAGCATTTT	CASSVATWGDNSNQPQHF
.	TRBJ1-1	TRBV28	.	TGTGCCAGCAGAGGGGCAGGGAATTTGATGAACACTGAAGCTTTCTTT	CASRGAGNLMNTEAFF
.	TRBJ1-5	TRBV28	.	TGTGCCAGCAGCAGGACGCCCTATAGCAATCAGCCCCAGCATTTT	CASSRTPYSNQPQHF
TRBD1	TRBJ1-3	TRBV19	.	TGTGCCAGTAGTCCTCGGACAGGCCCCGGGAGAAACACCATATATTTT	CASSPRTGPGRNTIYF
TRBD1	TRBJ1-2	TRBV7-6	.	TGTGCCAGCAGTTCGGACAGGGGAGGTGGCTACACCTTC	CASSSDRGGGYTF
.	TRBJ2-7	TRBV28	.	TGTGCCAGCAGTTTACCGGGAGTGGGGGGCTACGAGCAGTACTTC	CASSLPGVGGYEQYF
TRBD2	TRBJ2-3	TRBV15	once	TGTGCCACCAGCAGAGTTGGCGGGAGGGCCGGAGATACGCAGTATTTT	CATSRVGGRAGDTQYF
.	TRBJ1-4	TRBV28	few	TGTGCCAGCAGTCCCCGGGAAAAACTGTTTTTT	CASSPREKLFF
.	TRBJ1-5	TRBV4-1	once	TGCGCCAGCAGCCAAGGGGCCGGGAATAGCAATCAGCCCCAGCATTTT	CASSQGAGNSNQPQHF
.	TRBJ1-2	TRBV15	.	TGTGCCACCAGCAGGAGGGGCGGAGATAACTATGGCTACACCTTC	CATSRRGGDNYGYTF
.	TRBJ1-4	TRBV15	.	TGTGCCACCAGCAGAGGGGGGTGGGAAAAACTGTTTTTT	CATSRGGWEKLFF
.	TRBJ2-3	TRBV5-4	.	TGTGCCAGCAGCCCACCGTCAGCCGTAAGCACAGATACGCAGTATTTT	CASSPPSAVSTDTQYF
TRBD1	TRBJ2-1	TRBV11-3	.	TGTGCCAGCCAAGACAGGGGGTCCGCCTGGCAGTTCTTC	CASQDRGSAWQFF
.	TRBJ2-7	TRBV5-4	.	TGTGCCAGCAGCTCAGGGACTCTCGAGCAGTACTTC	CASSSGTLEQYF
TRBD1	TRBJ1-1	TRBV10-3	.	TGTGCCATCAGGGAGACAGGGGACACTGAAGCTTTCTTT	CAIRETGDTEAFF
.	TRBJ2-6	TRBV12-5	.	TGTGCTAGTGCCCTCTCCGGGGCCAACGTCCTGACTTTC	CASALSGANVLTF
.	TRBJ2-7	TRBV10-3	.	TGTGCCATCAGTCACCCCCCAGGCAGGGACGAGCAGTACTTC	CAISHPPGRDEQYF
.	TRBJ1-6	TRBV4-2	.	TGTGCCAGCACCACTACGGGGGCCTATAATTCACCCCTCCACTTT	CASTTTGAYNSPLHF
TRBD2	TRBJ2-3	TRBV27	.	TGTGCCAGCAGTTCAAGAGCGGGAGTTTCAGATACGCAGTATTTT	CASSSRAGVSDTQYF
TRBD2	TRBJ2-1	TRBV5-1	.	TGCGCCAGCAGCTTGTCGGCTAGCGGGGGCTACAATGAGCAGTTCTTC	CASSLSASGGYNEQFF
TRBD2	TRBJ2-1	TRBV5-1	.	TGCGCCAGCAGCCCAAGGGGACTAGCGGGAGTATCGAGCTACAATGAGCAGTTCTTC	CASSPRGLAGVSSYNEQFF
.	TRBJ1-6	TRBV10-2	.	TGCGCCAGCAGGTCGTCCTCACTGGATAATTCACCCCTCCACTTT	CASRSSSLDNSPLHF
TRBD1	TRBJ1-1	TRBV6-1	.	TGTGCCAGCAGTCTCTGGCAGGGGGCCACTGAAGCTTTCTTT	CASSLWQGATEAFF
TRBD2	TRBJ2-2	TRBV5-1	.	TGCGCCAGCAGCTTGGGTGCAGCGGGAGGGCCACGTGGCGGGGAGCTGTTTTTT	CASSLGAAGGPRGGELFF
.	TRBJ2-1	TRBV5-1	.	TGCGCCAGCAGCCTAGGGGATTCCTACAATGAGCAGTTCTTC	CASSLGDSYNEQFF
.	TRBJ2-7	TRBV4-2	.	TGTGCCAGCAGCCAAGGGGTCTACCCCCCGGAGCTGTACTTC	CASSQGVYPPELYF
.	TRBJ1-5	TRBV6-6	.	TGTGCCAGCAGTCCCCCGACCCCAAATAGGGATCAGCCCCAGCATTTT	CASSPPTPNRDQPQHF
.	TRBJ1-5	TRBV28	once	TGTGCCAGCAGCGCAACACTCCGCGGATGGCAGCCCCAGCATTTT	CASSATLRGWQPQHF
TRBD2	TRBJ2-1	TRBV6-5	.	TGTGCCAGCAGCCCGTCGGGAGGTGGGGGGAATGAGCAGTTCTTC	CASSPSGGGGNEQFF
.	TRBJ1-5	TRBV10-3	.	TGTGCCATTGGGGGGGGGACACAGAATCAGCCCCAGCATTTT	CAIGGGTQNQPQHF
.	TRBJ2-2	TRBV6-5	.	TGTGCCAGCACCCAGGGGGGTACCGGGGAGCTGTTTTTT	CASTQGGTGELFF
TRBD2	TRBJ2-2	TRBV28	.	TGTGCCAGCAGTTTAGTGTCCGGGACTAGCGGGACCCAGGCCGGGGAGCTGTTTTTT	CASSLVSGTSGTQAGELFF
TRBD2	TRBJ2-7	TRBV7-9	.	TGTGCCAGCACCCCCCAAGGGGCTAGCGGGGGAAATACCTACGAGCAGTACTTC	CASTPQGASGGNTYEQYF
.	TRBJ1-2	TRBV29-1	.	TGCAGCGTTGCAGGTGGTGTAGGTTCTAGGGGCTACACCTTC	CSVAGGVGSRGYTF
.	TRBJ1-2	TRBV28	.	TGTGCCAGCAGTCCCTCAACCCCGACAGCAAACTATGGCTACACCTTC	CASSPSTPTANYGYTF
.	TRBJ2-7	TRBV7-6	.	TGTGCCAGCAGCTTCGGCTCCTACGAGCAGTACTTC	CASSFGSYEQYF
TRBD1	TRBJ2-7	TRBV5-4	.	TGTGCCAGCAGCTTAGGGGGGATGGGACAGGGTCTCCAGCAGTACTTC	CASSLGGMGQGLQQYF
.	TRBJ2-2	TRBV6-1	.	TGTGCCAGCAGCATCGGGCGCACCGGGGAGCTGTTTTTT	CASSIGRTGELFF
TRBD2	TRBJ2-7	TRBV28	.	TGTGCCAGCAGGAGAACACTAGCGGGAGTGTACGAGCAGTACTTC	CASRRTLAGVYEQYF
.	TRBJ2-5	TRBV5-1	.	TGCGCCGTCGGGGATCCAGGCCAAGAGACCCAGTACTTC	CAVGDPGQETQYF
.	TRBJ2-5	TRBV5-1	.	TGCGCCAGCAGCGCTCAGGGAGGAGAGACCCAGTACTTC	CASSAQGGETQYF
.	TRBJ2-7	TRBV9	.	TGTGCCAGCAGCGTTGACGCGTTGCCCACCTACGAGCAGTACTTC	CASSVDALPTYEQYF
.	TRBJ2-3	TRBV7-3	.	TGTGCCAGCAGCCTTACGATGAGTTCCCGTAGGGGCGATACGCAGTATTTT	CASSLTMSSRRGDTQYF
.	TRBJ2-1	TRBV5-1	once	TGCGCCAGCAGCCCAGAGCAGGGGATCTACAATGAGCAGTTCTTC	CASSPEQGIYNEQFF
TRBD1	TRBJ1-5	TRBV28	once	TGTGCCAGCAGTCTAAACAGGGGGGTCAATCAGCCCCAGCATTTT	CASSLNRGVNQPQHF